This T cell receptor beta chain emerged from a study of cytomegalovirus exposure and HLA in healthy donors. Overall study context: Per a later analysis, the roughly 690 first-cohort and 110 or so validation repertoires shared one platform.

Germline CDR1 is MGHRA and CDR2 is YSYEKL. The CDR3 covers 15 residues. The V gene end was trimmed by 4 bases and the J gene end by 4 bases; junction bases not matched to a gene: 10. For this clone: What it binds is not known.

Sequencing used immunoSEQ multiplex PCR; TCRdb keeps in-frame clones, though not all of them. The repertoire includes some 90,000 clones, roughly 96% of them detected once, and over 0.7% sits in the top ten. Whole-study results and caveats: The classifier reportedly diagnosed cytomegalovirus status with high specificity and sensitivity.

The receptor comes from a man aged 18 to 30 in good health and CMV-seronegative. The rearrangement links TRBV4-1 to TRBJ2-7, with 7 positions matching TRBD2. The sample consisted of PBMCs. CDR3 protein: CASSRYPSGEYEQYF. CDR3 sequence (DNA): TGCGCCAGCAGCCGATACCCTAGCGGTGAATACGAGCAGTACTTC.